This TCR beta chain was profiled in a study of cytomegalovirus exposure and HLA in healthy donors. Study as a whole: The 120 or so validation repertoires used a platform that matched the one used for the roughly 650 first-cohort repertoires, as a later analysis reported. Study-level results: Most TCR sequences were uncommon, yet certain public TCRs appeared in many donors. A later analysis found first-cohort TCR clusters tended to co-occur in the 130 or so validation repertoires. The study listed some 160 cytomegalovirus-associated TCR beta chains.

On this clone: The antigen is not known.

Produced via immunoSEQ multiplex PCR; TCRdb's table is partial and in-frame only. The table shows approximately 280,000 clones, with approximately 86% occurring only once. This clonotype was sampled from a woman aged 18-29 years in good health and CMV-seronegative. Sequencing input: PBMCs.

CDR3 bases: TGTGCCAGCTCAGGGGCCAACAGGGGAGGTGAAAAACTGTTTTTT. Translating it yields CASSGANRGGEKLFF. The V and J genes are TRBV18 and TRBJ1-4; the match to TRBD1 covers 7 bases. The germline V gene has CDR1 KGHSH and CDR2 LQKENI. Trimming removed 5 bases from V and 7 bases from J; junction bases left unmatched: 10. This CDR3 contains 15 residues.